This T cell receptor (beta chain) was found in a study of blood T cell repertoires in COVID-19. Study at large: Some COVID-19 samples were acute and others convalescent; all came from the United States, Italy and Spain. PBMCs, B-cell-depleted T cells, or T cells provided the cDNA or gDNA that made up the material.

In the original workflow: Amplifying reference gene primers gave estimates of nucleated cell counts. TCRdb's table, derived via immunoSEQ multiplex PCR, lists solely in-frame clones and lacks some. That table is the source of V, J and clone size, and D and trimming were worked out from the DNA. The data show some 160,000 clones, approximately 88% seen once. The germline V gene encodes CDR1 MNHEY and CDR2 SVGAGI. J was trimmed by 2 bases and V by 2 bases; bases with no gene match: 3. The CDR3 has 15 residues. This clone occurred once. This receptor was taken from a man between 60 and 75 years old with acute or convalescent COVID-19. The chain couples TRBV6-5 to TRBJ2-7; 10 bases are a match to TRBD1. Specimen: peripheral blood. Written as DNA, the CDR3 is TGTGCCAGCAGTTACGGGGGACAGGGGACCTACGAGCAGTACTTC. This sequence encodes CASSYGGQGTYEQYF.